This is a list of T cell receptor beta chains from one sample in a study of T cell responses to AZD1222 COVID-19 vaccine. Only in-frame clones appear in the TCRdb table, and some are missing; sequencing was by immunoSEQ multiplex PCR. The table records some 140,000 clones, approximately 84% of them present only once. This material consisted of peripheral blood, taken on day 0 of AZD1222 vaccination. These receptors came from an adult in good health. Both conserved end residues are part of each CDR3. D genes are given only for firm matches. A clone size is listed for some rows: how often the clone was seen (once, few, many), or a class if it is expanded.

d_call	v_call	j_call	clone_size	cdr3_aa	cdr3_nt
NA	TRBV7-6	TRBJ2-7	NA	CASSLDSTGGFTTYEQYF	TGTGCCAGCAGCTTAGATTCCACCGGAGGTTTCACAACCTACGAGCAGTACTTC
NA	TRBV6-5	TRBJ1-2	NA	CASSYDGGSGYTF	TGTGCCAGCAGTTATGACGGGGGCAGCGGCTACACCTTC
NA	TRBV18	TRBJ1-1	NA	CASSPTVDTEAFF	TGTGCCAGCTCACCGACGGTAGACACTGAAGCTTTCTTT
NA	TRBV2	TRBJ1-1	NA	CAVSYTEAFF	TGTGCCGTGTCGTACACTGAAGCTTTCTTT
NA	TRBV11-2	TRBJ1-4	NA	CASSLLRGRGATNEKLFF	TGTGCCAGCAGCTTACTAAGGGGCAGGGGCGCAACTAATGAAAAACTGTTTTTT
NA	TRBV5-1	TRBJ2-2	NA	CASSPELIAGELFF	TGCGCCAGCAGCCCTGAATTGATCGCCGGGGAGCTGTTTTTT
TRBD2	TRBV6-1	TRBJ2-3	NA	CASSEALLFAGESTDTQYF	TGTGCCAGCAGTGAAGCGCTTCTGTTTGCGGGGGAAAGCACAGATACGCAGTATTTT
NA	TRBV5-8	TRBJ2-1	NA	CASSLGGYAIGEQFF	TGTGCCAGCAGCTTGGGAGGGTACGCAATAGGTGAGCAGTTCTTC
TRBD1	TRBV30	TRBJ1-2	NA	CAWSVPPGKIRGQNYGYTF	TGTGCCTGGAGTGTACCCCCGGGGAAGATCCGGGGACAGAACTATGGCTACACCTTC
NA	TRBV7-9	TRBJ2-2	NA	CASSPEGGENTGELFF	TGTGCCAGCAGCCCTGAGGGGGGCGAAAACACCGGGGAGCTGTTTTTT
TRBD1	TRBV6-5	TRBJ1-6	NA	CASRRDRRTLSPLHF	TGTGCCAGCAGAAGGGACAGAAGGACCCTATCACCCCTCCACTTT
NA	TRBV6-5	TRBJ1-4	NA	CASRPGTAINEKLFF	TGTGCCAGCAGACCCGGGACCGCCATTAATGAAAAACTGTTTTTT
NA	TRBV19	TRBJ1-1	few	CATVGTEAFF	TGTGCCACCGTGGGGACTGAAGCTTTCTTT
NA	TRBV5-1	TRBJ2-3	once	CASSLDGIDTQYF	TGCGCCAGCAGCTTGGACGGGATAGATACGCAGTATTTT
NA	TRBV6-5	TRBJ1-2	NA	CASKAGGANYGYTF	TGTGCCAGCAAAGCGGGGGGCGCGAACTATGGCTACACCTTC
NA	TRBV7-9	TRBJ2-2	NA	CASSTSDWTGELFF	TGTGCCAGCAGCACGTCGGACTGGACCGGGGAGCTGTTTTTT
NA	TRBV11-3	TRBJ2-5	NA	CASSSIQGETQYF	TGTGCCAGCAGCTCGATACAAGGGGAGACCCAGTACTTC
NA	TRBV3-1/TRBV3-2	TRBJ1-1	NA	CASSPRSGESTEAFF	TGTGCCAGCAGCCCGCGTTCAGGGGAAAGCACTGAAGCTTTCTTT
TRBD1	TRBV5-1	TRBJ1-2	NA	CASSLVGQGNSYGYTF	TGCGCCAGCAGCTTGGTGGGACAGGGGAATAGCTATGGCTACACCTTC
NA	TRBV10-1	TRBJ1-5	NA	CASSPDHNQPQHF	TGCGCCAGCAGTCCGGACCATAATCAGCCCCAGCATTTT
TRBD2	TRBV5-4	TRBJ2-1	NA	CASSLGSLRPSGGARDEQFF	TGTGCCAGCAGCTTGGGATCCTTGCGGCCTAGCGGGGGGGCCAGGGATGAGCAGTTCTTC
NA	TRBV5-6	TRBJ2-3	once	CASSLERGWADTQYF	TGTGCCAGCAGCTTGGAGAGGGGCTGGGCAGATACGCAGTATTTT